One sample yielded the 18 T cell receptor beta chains listed below, sequenced in a study of T-cell reconstitution after alpha-beta-depleted transplantation in children. Preparing the TCRbeta library involved the use of unique molecular identifiers. TCRdb reprocessed the PCR reads via MiXCR and lists one record per CDR3 protein. This sample has about 400,000 distinct CDR3 sequences; just over 20% occur once, and the top ten carry less than 4.5%. The starting material was PBMCs from the stem cell graft donor, obtained from the stem cell graft. The receptors stem from a human donor who donated a stem cell graft to a child with acute myeloid leukemia.

The count of this clonotype is one. This chain links TRBV18 with TRBJ1-5; D unresolved. V was trimmed by 6 bases and J by 1 base, leaving 13 bases between them. Germline V gene sequence: CDR1 KGHSH, CDR2 LQKENI. The CDR3 runs to 15 residues. This chain's CDR3 is CASSERQTSNQPQHF. In DNA form, the CDR3 reads TGTGCCAGCTCGGAGCGGCAGACAAGCAATCAGCCCCAGCATTTT.

This clonotype was seen at least ten times. J is TRBJ2-6 and V is TRBV10-3; 7 bases agree with TRBD1. This CDR3 comprises 12 residues. V lost 7 bases and J lost 9; bases outside the gene matches: 3. CDR1 and CDR2 (germline): ENHRY, SYGVKD. The CDR3, as DNA: TGTGCCATCAATGGGGACAGCAACGTCCTGACTTTC. Translated: CAINGDSNVLTF.

This clonotype occurred a few times. This chain's CDR3 is CASTPRPTSGIYEQYF. CDR3 in DNA: TGTGCCAGCACCCCCCGGCCAACTAGCGGGATTTACGAGCAGTACTTC. V gene TRBV28 combines with J gene TRBJ2-7, with 10 bases lining up with TRBD2. This CDR3 has 16 residues. J was trimmed by 4 bases and V by 7 bases; bases with no gene match: 13. Germline-derived CDR1 and CDR2 are MDHEN and SYDVKM.

This clonotype was found a few times. The J gene is TRBJ2-3, the V gene TRBV15, with 15 bases aligning to TRBD2. The CDR3 is 16 amino acids. J gave up 4 bases and V 5 bases, and 4 bases lay outside the gene matches. CDR1 LNHNV and CDR2 YYDKDF come from the germline V gene (reference sequence). CDR3 in DNA: TGTGCCACCAGCCTGGGACTAGCGGGAGGTTCAGATACGCAGTATTTT. It encodes CATSLGLAGGSDTQYF.

The gene calls are TRBV12-3 or TRBV12-4 and TRBJ1-2; D might be TRBD1 (6 bases). Trimming cost V 1 base and J 5 bases, with 14 bases left between them. This CDR3 is built from 15 residues. The CDR3 DNA reads as TGTGCCAGCAGTTTAGGAGGGGGGGAAACTTATGGCTACACCTTC. Translation gives CASSLGGGETYGYTF.

J is TRBJ2-7 and V is TRBV18; unclear D gene. Trimming took 1 base from V and 6 from J, leaving 10 bases between them. CDR1 KGHSH and CDR2 LQKENI come from the germline V gene. CDR3 length equals 13 residues. Here the CDR3 DNA reads TGTGCCAGCTCACCACGGGGTGGGGTCGAGCAGTACTTC. This translates into CASSPRGGVEQYF.

This clonotype turned up a few times. J is TRBJ1-2 and V is TRBV27; the D gene is possibly TRBD1 (6 bases). The V and J ends lost 2 bases and 0 bases respectively, with 10 bases between them. CDR3 length: 15 amino acids. CDR1 and CDR2 from the germline V gene are MNHEY and SMNVEV (reference sequence). CDR3 DNA sequence: TGTGCCAGCAGTTTAGGACAGCCCTCTAACTATGGCTACACCTTC. This translates into CASSLGQPSNYGYTF.

There are many counts of this clonotype. J is TRBJ2-5 and V is TRBV12-3 or TRBV12-4; a possible D gene is TRBD2 (6 bases). V lost 3 bases and J lost 0, with 8 bases in between. The CDR3 extends over 14 amino acids. The CDR3 DNA follows: TGTGCCAGCAGTTTTTCGGGGGACCAAGAGACCCAGTACTTC. Encoded protein: CASSFSGDQETQYF.

This clonotype was seen many times. The CDR3 DNA follows: TGCAGCGTTGAAAGGTGGAGGGCAGATACGCAGTATTTT. Its translation: CSVERWRADTQYF. The chain carries TRBV29-1 and TRBJ2-3; tentatively, D is TRBD2 (6 bases). The CDR3 covers 13 residues. Germline assignment: CDR1 SQVTM and CDR2 ANQGSEA. V was pared by 2 bases and J by 4 bases, with 10 bases between.

The chain carries TRBV20-1 and TRBJ1-5; TRBD1 aligns across 7 bases. The CDR3 runs to 13 residues. Germline V gene sequence: CDR1 DFQATT, CDR2 SNEGSKA (reference sequence). The V gene end was trimmed by 6 bases and the J gene end by 3 bases; junction bases not matched to a gene: 5. Written as DNA, the CDR3 is TGCAGTGCCCTGGGACAGCTCAATCAGCCCCAGCATTTT. Its protein is CSALGQLNQPQHF.

This clonotype turned up a few times. The V gene is TRBV6-1, the J gene TRBJ2-2; 7 bases are shared with TRBD1. After removal of 4 bases from V and 4 bases from J, the junction contained 6 bases not matched to a gene. In germline, CDR1 is MNHNS, CDR2 SASEGT. The CDR3 totals 15 residues. The CDR3 region is CASSARGGSTGELFF. DNA for the CDR3: TGTGCCAGCAGTGCCCGAGGGGGCAGCACCGGGGAGCTGTTTTTT.

This rearrangement joins TRBV11-1 to TRBJ2-7, with D possibly being TRBD1 or TRBD2 (6 bases each). The V gene's germline CDR1 is SGHAT and CDR2 FQDESV (reference sequence). This CDR3 is 18 amino acids long. V was cut by 0 bases and J by 2 bases, with 20 bases left in between. The CDR3 loop reads CASSLAGNYRGPTYEQYF. DNA of the CDR3: TGTGCCAGCAGCTTAGCGGGTAACTATCGGGGGCCAACCTACGAGCAGTACTTC.

The sample holds many counts of this clonotype. The V gene is TRBV12-3 or TRBV12-4, the J gene TRBJ2-1, with D possibly matching TRBD2 (6 bases). This CDR3 region has 15 residues. Trimming took off 0 bases at V and 9 bases at J, with 15 bases between the two ends. Written as DNA, the CDR3 is TGTGCCAGCAGTTTAGCGGCTAGCCGGGGGACTGAGCAGTTCTTC. It translates to CASSLAASRGTEQFF.

The chain recombines TRBV12-3 or TRBV12-4 with TRBJ2-5; TRBD1 or TRBD2 may be the D gene (5 bases each). CDR3 size: 15 residues. Trimming took 1 base from V and 5 from J, leaving 14 bases between them. CDR3 sequence: CASSLDGTATETQYF. DNA for the CDR3: TGTGCCAGCAGTTTAGATGGGACGGCGACGGAGACCCAGTACTTC.

This clonotype showed up just a few times. The V and J genes are TRBV9 and TRBJ2-1; 8 positions match TRBD1. The length of the CDR3 is 15 residues. From germline, CDR1 is SGDLS and CDR2 YYNGEE. With V trimmed by 3 bases and J by 3 bases, 5 bases remained unmatched. The CDR3 region is CASSGRGPFYNEQFF. CDR3 sequence (DNA): TGTGCCAGCAGCGGCAGGGGGCCCTTCTACAATGAGCAGTTCTTC.

This chain joins TRBV9 and TRBJ2-7; perhaps D is TRBD1 or TRBD2 (5 bases each). The CDR3 length is 14 residues. Germline CDR1 and CDR2: SGDLS and YYNGEE. V lost 0 bases to trimming and J lost 3 bases, with 10 bases between them. CDR3 bases: TGTGCCAGCAGCGTAGGAGGGGATATCTACGAGCAGTACTTC. This encodes CASSVGGDIYEQYF.

This clonotype was detected ten times or more. The chain employs TRBV12-3 or TRBV12-4 and TRBJ1-1; possibly TRBD1 for D (6 bases). Trimming removed 1 base from V and 4 bases from J, with 13 bases in between. CDR3 length: 15 residues. The CDR3 coding sequence is TGTGCCAGCAGTTTAGGCGGGGGACATGGCACTGAAGCTTTCTTT. This sequence encodes CASSLGGGHGTEAFF.

This clonotype was seen ten or more times. The rearrangement uses TRBV29-1 and TRBJ2-1, with a weak D call TRBD2 (6 bases). Trimming took 1 base from V and 5 from J, leaving 18 bases between them. Germline V CDR1 and CDR2: SQVTM, ANQGSEA. The CDR3 covers 16 residues. CDR3 sequence reads: CSVEVRLAYEDNEQFF. Written as DNA, the CDR3 is TGCAGCGTTGAAGTCAGGCTAGCGTATGAGGACAATGAGCAGTTCTTC.